This T cell receptor beta chain was found in a study of shared clonotypes between healthy human individuals. The data were produced by immunoSEQ multiplex PCR, yet TCRdb's version contains in-frame clones alone and is incomplete. The sample yields about 2.4 million clones, over 85% seen once. There are 15 residues in the CDR3. In germline, CDR1 is MDHEN, CDR2 SYDVKM. The V end was cut by 5 bases, the J end by 2 bases, with 13 bases between. This clone was counted a single time. Source material: naive CD4+ T cells from PBMCs. The subset: CD45RA+ positively selected. The sequence was collected from a man between 18 and 35 years old in good health. Some clones in this sample may be carry-over from other donors' samples. This chain links TRBV28 with TRBJ2-1, with a weak D call TRBD2 (5 bases). This CDR3 reads CASSPVSGTYNEQFF. As DNA, the CDR3 is TGTGCCAGCAGTCCGGTAAGCGGCACCTACAATGAGCAGTTCTTC.